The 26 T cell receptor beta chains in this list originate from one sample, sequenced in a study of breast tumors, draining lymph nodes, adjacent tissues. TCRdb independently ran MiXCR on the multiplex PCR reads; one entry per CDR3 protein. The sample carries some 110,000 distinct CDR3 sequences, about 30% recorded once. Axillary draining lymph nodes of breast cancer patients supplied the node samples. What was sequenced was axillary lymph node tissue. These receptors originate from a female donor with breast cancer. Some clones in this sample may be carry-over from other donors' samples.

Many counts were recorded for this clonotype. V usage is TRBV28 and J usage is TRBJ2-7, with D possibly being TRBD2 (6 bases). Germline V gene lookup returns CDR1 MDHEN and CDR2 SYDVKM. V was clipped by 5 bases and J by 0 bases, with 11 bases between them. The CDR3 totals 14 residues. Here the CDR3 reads CASSRDFSSYEQYF. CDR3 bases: TGTGCCAGCAGTAGGGACTTTAGCTCCTACGAGCAGTACTTC.

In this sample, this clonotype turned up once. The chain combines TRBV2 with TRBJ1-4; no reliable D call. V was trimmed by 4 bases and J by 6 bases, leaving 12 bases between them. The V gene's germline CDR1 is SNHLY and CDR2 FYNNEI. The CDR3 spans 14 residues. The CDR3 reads CASSVRESHEKLFF. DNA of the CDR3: TGTGCCAGCAGTGTTCGAGAGTCCCATGAAAAACTGTTTTTT.

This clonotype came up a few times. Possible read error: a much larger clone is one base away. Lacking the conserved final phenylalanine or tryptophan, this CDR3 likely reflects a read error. The CDR3 loop is CASSLADRAYGYTL. The CDR3 nucleotides read TGTGCCAGCAGCTTAGCGGACAGGGCTTATGGCTACACCCTC. V is TRBV7-9 and J is TRBJ1-2; 8 nucleotides agree with TRBD1. After removal of 0 bases from V and 5 bases from J, the junction contained 2 bases not matched to a gene. There are 14 residues in the CDR3. Per the germline V gene, CDR1 is SEHNR and CDR2 is FQNEAQ (reference sequence).

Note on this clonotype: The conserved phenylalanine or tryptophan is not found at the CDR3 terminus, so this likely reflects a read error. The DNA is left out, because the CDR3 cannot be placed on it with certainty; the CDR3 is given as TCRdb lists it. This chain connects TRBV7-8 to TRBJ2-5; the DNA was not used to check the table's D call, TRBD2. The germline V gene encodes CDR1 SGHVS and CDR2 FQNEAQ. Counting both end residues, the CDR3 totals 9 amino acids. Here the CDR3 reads CASSGRLAG.

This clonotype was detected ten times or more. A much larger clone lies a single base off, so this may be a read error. CDR3 sequence: CSATGQGAFTETQYF. DNA for the CDR3: TGCAGTGCAACCGGACAGGGGGCGTTTACAGAGACCCAGTACTTC. The chain has TRBV20-1 and TRBJ2-5, with 11 bases matching TRBD1. This CDR3 comprises 15 residues. CDR1 and CDR2 (germline): DFQATT, SNEGSKA (reference sequence). V was clipped by 6 bases and J by 4 bases; unmatched bases: 10.

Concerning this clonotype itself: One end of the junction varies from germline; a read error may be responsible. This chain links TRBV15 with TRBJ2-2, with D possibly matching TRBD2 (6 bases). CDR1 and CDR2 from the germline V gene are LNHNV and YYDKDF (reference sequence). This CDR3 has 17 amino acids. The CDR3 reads CATSSGGLATDTGELFF. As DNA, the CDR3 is TGTGCCACCAGCAGTGGGGGACTGGCTACGGACACTGGGGAGCTGTTTTTT.

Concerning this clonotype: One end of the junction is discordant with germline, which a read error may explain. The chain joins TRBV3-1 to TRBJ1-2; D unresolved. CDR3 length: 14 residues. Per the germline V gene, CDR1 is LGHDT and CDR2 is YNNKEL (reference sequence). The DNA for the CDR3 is TGTGCCAGCAGCCAAGGCCATCCCCCTCCTGGCCACACCTTC. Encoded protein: CASSQGHPPPGHTF. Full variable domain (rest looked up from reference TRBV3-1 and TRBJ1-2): DTAVSQTPKYLVTQMGNDKSIKCEQNLGHDTMYWYKQDSKKFLKIMFSYNNKELIINETVPNRFSPKSPDKAHLNLHINSLELGDSAVYFCASSQGHPPPGHTFGSGTRLTVV.

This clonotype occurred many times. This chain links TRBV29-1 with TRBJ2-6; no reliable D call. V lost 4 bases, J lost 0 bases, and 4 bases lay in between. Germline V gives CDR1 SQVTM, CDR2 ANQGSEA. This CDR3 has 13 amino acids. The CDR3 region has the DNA TGCAGCGTTGGTAACTCTGGGGCCAACGTCCTGACTTTC. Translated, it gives CSVGNSGANVLTF.

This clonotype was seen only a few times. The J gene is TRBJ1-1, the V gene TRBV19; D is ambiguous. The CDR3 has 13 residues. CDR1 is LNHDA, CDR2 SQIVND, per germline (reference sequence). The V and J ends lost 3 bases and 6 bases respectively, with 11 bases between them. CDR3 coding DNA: TGTGCCAGTAGTATCGCGCCAACGGCTGAAGCTTTCTTT. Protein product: CASSIAPTAEAFF.

Here the CDR3 reads CATSDPDRGRVRGYEQYF. The CDR3, as DNA: TGTGCCACCAGTGATCCCGACAGGGGGCGCGTTAGAGGGTACGAGCAGTACTTC. This rearrangement joins TRBV24-1 to TRBJ2-7; 10 bases fit TRBD1. Trimming removed 3 bases from V and 4 bases from J; junction bases left unmatched: 14. The CDR3 has 18 residues. Germline V gene sequence: CDR1 KGHDR, CDR2 SFDVKD.

This CDR3 reads CASSATGFNEKLFF. Written as DNA, the CDR3 is TGTGCCAGCAGCGCAACAGGCTTCAATGAAAAACTGTTTTTT. The chain carries TRBV7-2 and TRBJ1-4; D is perhaps TRBD1 (5 bases). Germline V gives CDR1 SGHTA, CDR2 FQGNSA. The CDR3 covers 14 residues. V lost 5 bases to trimming and J lost 5 bases, with 12 bases between them.

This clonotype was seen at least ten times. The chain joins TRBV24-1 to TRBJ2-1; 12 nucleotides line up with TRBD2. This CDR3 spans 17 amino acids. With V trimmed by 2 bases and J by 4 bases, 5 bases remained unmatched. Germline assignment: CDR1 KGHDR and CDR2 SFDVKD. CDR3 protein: CATSDSSGRAAYNEQFF. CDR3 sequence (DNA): TGTGCCACCAGTGATTCTAGCGGGAGGGCCGCTTACAATGAGCAGTTCTTC.

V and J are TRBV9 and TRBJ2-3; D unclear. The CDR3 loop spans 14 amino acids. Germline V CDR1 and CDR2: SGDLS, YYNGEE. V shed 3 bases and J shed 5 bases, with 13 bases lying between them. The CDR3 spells CASSGEGSGDTQYF. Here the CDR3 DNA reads TGTGCCAGCAGCGGGGAAGGGTCGGGAGATACGCAGTATTTT.

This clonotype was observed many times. The CDR3 protein is CSARAGAAYGYTF. CDR3 in DNA: TGCAGTGCTAGAGCGGGGGCCGCCTATGGCTACACCTTC. This chain joins TRBV20-1 and TRBJ1-2, with D tentatively TRBD1 (6 bases). The V gene's germline CDR1 is DFQATT and CDR2 SNEGSKA (reference sequence). V lost 1 base to trimming and J lost 4 bases, with 10 bases between them. CDR3 length: 13 amino acids.

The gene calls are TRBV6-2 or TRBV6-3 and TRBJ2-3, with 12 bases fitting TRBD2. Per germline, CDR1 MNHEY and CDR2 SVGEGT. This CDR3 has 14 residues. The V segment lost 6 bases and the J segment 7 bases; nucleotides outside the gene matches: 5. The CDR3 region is CASSLAGGPYTQYF. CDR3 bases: TGTGCCAGCAGCCTAGCGGGGGGGCCCTATACGCAGTATTTT.

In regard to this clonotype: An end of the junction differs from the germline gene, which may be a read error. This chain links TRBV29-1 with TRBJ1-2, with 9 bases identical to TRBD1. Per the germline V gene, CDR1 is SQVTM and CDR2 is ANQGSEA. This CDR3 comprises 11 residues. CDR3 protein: CSVDRGWGHTF. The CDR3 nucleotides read TGCAGCGTGGACAGGGGTTGGGGCCACACCTTT. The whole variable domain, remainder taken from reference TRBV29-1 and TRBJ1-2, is SAVISQKPSRDICQRGTSLTIQCQVDSQVTMMFWYRQQPGQSLTLIATANQGSEATYESGFVIDKFPISRPNLTFSTLTVSNMSPEDSSIYLCSVDRGWGHTFGSGTRLTVV.

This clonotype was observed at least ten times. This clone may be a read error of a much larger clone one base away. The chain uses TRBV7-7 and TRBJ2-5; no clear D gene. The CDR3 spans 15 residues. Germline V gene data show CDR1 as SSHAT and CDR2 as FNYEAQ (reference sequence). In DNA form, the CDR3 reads TGTGCTAGCAGCACCTCGTTAGGGCCCCAAGAGACCCAGCACTTC. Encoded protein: CASSTSLGPQETQHF.

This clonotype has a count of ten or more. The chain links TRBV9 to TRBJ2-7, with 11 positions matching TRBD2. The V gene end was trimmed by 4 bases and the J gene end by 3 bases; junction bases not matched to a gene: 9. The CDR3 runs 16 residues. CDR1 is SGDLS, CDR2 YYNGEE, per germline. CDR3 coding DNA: TGTGCCAGCAGCATCAGGTGGACTAGCGGGTACTACGAGCAGTACTTC. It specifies CASSIRWTSGYYEQYF.

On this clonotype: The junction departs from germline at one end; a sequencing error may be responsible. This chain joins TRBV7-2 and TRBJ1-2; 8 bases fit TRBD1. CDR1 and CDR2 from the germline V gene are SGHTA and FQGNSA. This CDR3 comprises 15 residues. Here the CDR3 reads CVSSLQPRGPYGYPF. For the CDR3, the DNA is TGTGTCAGCAGCTTACAGCCCAGGGGGCCCTATGGCTACCCCTTC. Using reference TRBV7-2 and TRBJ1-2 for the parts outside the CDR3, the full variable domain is GAGVSQSPSNKVTEKGKDVELRCDPISGHTALYWYRQSLGQGLEFLIYFQGNSAPDKSGLPSDRFSAERTGGSVSTLTIQRTQQEDSAVYLCVSSLQPRGPYGYPFGSGTRLTVV.

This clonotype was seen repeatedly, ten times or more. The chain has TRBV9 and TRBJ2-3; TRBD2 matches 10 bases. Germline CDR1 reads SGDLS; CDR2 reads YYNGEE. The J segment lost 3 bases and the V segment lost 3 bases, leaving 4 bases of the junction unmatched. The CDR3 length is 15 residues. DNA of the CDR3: TGTGCCAGCAGCGCTACTAGCGGGGAAACAGATACGCAGTATTTT. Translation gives CASSATSGETDTQYF.

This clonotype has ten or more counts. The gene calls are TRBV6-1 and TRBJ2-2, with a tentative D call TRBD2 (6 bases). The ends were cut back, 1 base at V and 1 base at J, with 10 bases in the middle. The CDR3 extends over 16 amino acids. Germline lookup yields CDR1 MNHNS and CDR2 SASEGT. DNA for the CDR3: TGTGCCAGCAGTGAAGTCTGGCGGGGGAACACCGGGGAGCTGTTTTTT. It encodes CASSEVWRGNTGELFF.

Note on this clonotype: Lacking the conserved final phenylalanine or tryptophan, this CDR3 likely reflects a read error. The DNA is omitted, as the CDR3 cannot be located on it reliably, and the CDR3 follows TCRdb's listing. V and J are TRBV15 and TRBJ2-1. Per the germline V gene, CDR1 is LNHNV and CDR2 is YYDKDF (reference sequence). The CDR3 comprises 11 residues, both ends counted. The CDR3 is CATLNYNERFS.

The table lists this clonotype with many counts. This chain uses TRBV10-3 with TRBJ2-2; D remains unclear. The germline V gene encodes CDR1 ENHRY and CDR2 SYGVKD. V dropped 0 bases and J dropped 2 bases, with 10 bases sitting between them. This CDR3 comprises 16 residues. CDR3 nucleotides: TGTGCCATCAGTGAGTCAAGCATTGCTAACACCGGGGAGCTGTTTTTT. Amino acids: CAISESSIANTGELFF.

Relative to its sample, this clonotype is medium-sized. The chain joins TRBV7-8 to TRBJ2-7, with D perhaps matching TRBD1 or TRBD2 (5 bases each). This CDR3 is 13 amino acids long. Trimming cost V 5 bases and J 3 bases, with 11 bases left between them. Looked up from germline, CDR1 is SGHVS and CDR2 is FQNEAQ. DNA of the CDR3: TGTGCCAGCAGCCCTCGGGGCGTCTACGAGCAGTACTTC. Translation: CASSPRGVYEQYF.

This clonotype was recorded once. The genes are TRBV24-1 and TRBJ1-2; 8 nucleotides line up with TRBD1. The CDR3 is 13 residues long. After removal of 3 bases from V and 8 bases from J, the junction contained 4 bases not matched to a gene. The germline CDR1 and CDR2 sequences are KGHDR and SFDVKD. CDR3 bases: TGTGCCACCAGTGATAGGACAGGGCTCGGCTACACCTTC. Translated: CATSDRTGLGYTF.

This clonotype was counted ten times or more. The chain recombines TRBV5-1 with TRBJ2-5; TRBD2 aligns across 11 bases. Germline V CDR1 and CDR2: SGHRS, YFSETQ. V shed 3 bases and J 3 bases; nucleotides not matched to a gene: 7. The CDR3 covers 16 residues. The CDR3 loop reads CASSWRVAGGEETQYF. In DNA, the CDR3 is TGCGCCAGCAGCTGGAGGGTAGCGGGAGGGGAAGAGACCCAGTACTTC.